This T cell receptor (beta chain) comes out of a study of PD-1 blockade in classical Hodgkin lymphoma. The sample's time point: cycle 4 day 1 (C4D1), after 5 to 7 weeks of nivolumab. Each and every patient relapsed after autologous stem cell transplantation, and patients got differing brentuximab vedotin exposure. Per the germline V gene, CDR1 is MNHEY and CDR2 is SMNVEV (reference sequence). The CDR3 sequence is 17 residues long. With 5 bases clipped from V and 2 bases from J, the junction kept 9 bases outside the gene matches. Assay used: immunoSEQ multiplex PCR; TCRdb lists only in-frame clones, some missing. The profile shows over 3,500 clones, around 70% of them singletons.

The chain couples TRBV27 to TRBJ2-2; 9 nucleotides line up with TRBD1. The input for sequencing was peripheral blood mononuclear cells (PBMCs), taken before the fourth cycle of nivolumab. The receptor's source is a human donor with classical Hodgkin lymphoma. The CDR3 DNA reads TGTGCCAGCAGTAGCCTGGGGACAGGGAGAAACACCGGGGAGCTGTTTTTT. It yields the protein CASSSLGTGRNTGELFF.